Ten or more counts support the clone carrying this T cell receptor beta chain. Germline V gene data show CDR1 as SGDLS and CDR2 as YYNGEE. V was cut by 0 bases and J by 9 bases, with 11 bases left in between. The CDR3 totals 13 residues. These data are taken from a study of human T cells and chemical hapten exposure. Time point described: patch test 1, 2 weeks after DPC sensitization. The sample's treatment: therapeutic diphenylcyclopropenone sensitization with weekly scalp DPC. Donors were 18 to 70-year-old alopecia patients suitable for DPC. TCRdb reprocessed the RACE reads via MiXCR and lists one record per CDR3 protein. The sample lists 180,000 or so distinct CDR3 sequences, approximately 14% occurring once.

The receptor comes from a woman aged 25 to 39 with alopecia areata. Some clones in this sample may be carry-over from other donors' samples. The input for sequencing was whole blood, taken in connection with sensitization to the hapten diphenylcyclopropenone (DPC). The chain links TRBV9 to TRBJ2-3; D possibly corresponds to TRBD2 (6 bases). The CDR3 DNA is TGTGCCAGCAGCGTAGCTAGCGCGGGCACGCAGTATTTT. The encoded protein is CASSVASAGTQYF.